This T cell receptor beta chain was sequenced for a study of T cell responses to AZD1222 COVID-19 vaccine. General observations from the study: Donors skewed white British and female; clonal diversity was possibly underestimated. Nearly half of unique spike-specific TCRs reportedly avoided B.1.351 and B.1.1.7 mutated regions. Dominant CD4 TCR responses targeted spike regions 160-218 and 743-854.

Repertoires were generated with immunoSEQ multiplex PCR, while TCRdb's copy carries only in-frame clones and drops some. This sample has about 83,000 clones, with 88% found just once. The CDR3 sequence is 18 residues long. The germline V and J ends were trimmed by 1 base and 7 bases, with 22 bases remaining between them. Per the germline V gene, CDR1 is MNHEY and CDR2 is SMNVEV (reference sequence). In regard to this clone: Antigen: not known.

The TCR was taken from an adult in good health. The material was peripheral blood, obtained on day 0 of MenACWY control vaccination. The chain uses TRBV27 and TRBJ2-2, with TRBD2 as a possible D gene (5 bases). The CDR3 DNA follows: TGTGCCAGCAGTTTATTAGGGTCCCTCCAGGAGAGGGTCGGGGAGCTGTTTTTT. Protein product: CASSLLGSLQERVGELFF.